The 9 T cell receptor beta chains below all came from one sample that was sequenced in a study of cytomegalovirus exposure and HLA in healthy donors. With 60 Vbeta and 13 Jbeta primers, the PCR was carried out. The method was immunoSEQ multiplex PCR; TCRdb's version includes in-frame clones alone and lacks a portion of them. The sample yields 150,000 to 200,000 clones, 60% to 80% seen once. Material: PBMCs. The source of these receptors is a man in his forties in good health and CMV-seronegative.

The chain links TRBV5-6 to TRBJ2-1, with D hard to call. The V end lost 1 base, the J end lost 9 bases, and 11 bases lay between the germline ends. CDR3 length: 13 amino acids. Per germline, CDR1 SGHDT and CDR2 YYEEEE. In nucleotides, the CDR3 is TGTGCCAGCAGCTTGTCCTACGACACTGAGCAGTTCTTC. It codes for CASSLSYDTEQFF.

This clone was observed a handful of times. This chain uses TRBV30 with TRBJ2-7, with D possibly TRBD1 on 6 matching bases. In germline, CDR1 is GTSNPN, CDR2 SVGIG (reference sequence). V was shortened by 2 bases and J by 11 bases, with 13 bases between the two germline ends. This CDR3 is 11 amino acids long. For the CDR3, the DNA is TGTGCCTGGAGTTGGCAGGGGTCAGAGTACTTC. Residues: CAWSWQGSEYF.

This chain connects TRBV7-2 to TRBJ1-6, with D possibly matching TRBD1 (5 bases). Deletions cut 4 bases from V and 0 bases from J, with 10 bases between. This CDR3 has 16 amino acids. Germline CDR1 SGHTA, CDR2 FQGNSA. Here the CDR3 reads CASSSQGSSYNSPLHF. The CDR3 DNA is TGTGCCAGCAGCTCCCAGGGCAGCTCCTATAATTCACCCCTCCACTTT.

The chain links TRBV5-6 to TRBJ1-1, with 7 bases that match TRBD1. The V segment lost 1 base and the J segment 1 base; nucleotides outside the gene matches: 4. The CDR3 totals 15 residues. Germline CDR1 and CDR2: SGHDT and YYEEEE. DNA for the CDR3: TGTGCCAGCAGCTTGACAGGGGCTGGGAACACTGAAGCTTTCTTT. This encodes CASSLTGAGNTEAFF.

The chain has TRBV29-1 and TRBJ2-3, with 7 bases that match TRBD2. Germline CDR1 is SQVTM and CDR2 is ANQGSEA. The CDR3 covers 14 residues. V was clipped by 5 bases and J by 0 bases; unmatched bases: 5. CDR3 residues: CSVTGAGSTDTQYF. The CDR3 DNA reads TGCAGCGTTACTGGAGCGGGGAGCACAGATACGCAGTATTTT.

The rearrangement uses TRBV11-3 and TRBJ2-3; 10 nucleotides line up with TRBD1. Germline CDR1 is SGHNT and CDR2 is YENEEA. The CDR3 loop spans 16 amino acids. V gave up 5 bases and J gave up 2 bases; unmatched junction bases: 7. CDR3 nucleotides: TGTGCCAGCAGCCACCGGGGGACAGGGGCCACAGATACGCAGTATTTT. Protein sequence: CASSHRGTGATDTQYF.

The chain couples TRBV5-6 to TRBJ2-2; 16 nucleotides align to TRBD2. The V and J ends lost 3 bases and 0 bases, in that order; junction bases with no gene match: 5. The CDR3 consists of 19 residues. Germline CDR1 reads SGHDT; CDR2 reads YYEEEE. CDR3 DNA sequence: TGTGCCAGCAGCTCGGGACTAGCGGGAGGGCCAGCGAACACCGGGGAGCTGTTTTTT. Translation gives CASSSGLAGGPANTGELFF.

This chain joins TRBV2 and TRBJ1-3, with a tentative D call TRBD1 (6 bases). The V gene's germline CDR1 is SNHLY and CDR2 FYNNEI. The CDR3 covers 14 residues. The V and J ends lost 6 bases and 0 bases respectively, with 9 bases between them. The CDR3 DNA sequence: TGTGCCAGCAGACAGGGCATCTCTGGAAACACCATATATTTT. Its protein is CASRQGISGNTIYF.

The gene calls are TRBV4-2 and TRBJ2-7, with TRBD1 matching 10 bases. Germline V lookup: CDR1 LGHNA, CDR2 YNFKEQ. V shed 4 bases, J shed 13 bases, and the junction held 4 bases outside the gene matches. The CDR3 covers 11 residues. Here the CDR3 DNA reads TGTGCCAGCAGCCGCGGACAGGGGGTTTACTTC. Translating gives CASSRGQGVYF.